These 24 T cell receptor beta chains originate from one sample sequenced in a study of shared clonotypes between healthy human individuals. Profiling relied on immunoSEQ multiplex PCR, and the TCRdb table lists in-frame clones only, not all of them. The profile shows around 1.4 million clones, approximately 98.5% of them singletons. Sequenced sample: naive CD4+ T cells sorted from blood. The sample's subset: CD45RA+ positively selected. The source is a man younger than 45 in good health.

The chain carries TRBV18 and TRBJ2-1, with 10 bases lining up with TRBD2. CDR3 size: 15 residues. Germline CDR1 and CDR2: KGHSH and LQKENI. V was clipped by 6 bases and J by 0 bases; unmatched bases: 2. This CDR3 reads CASSIAGGSYNEQFF. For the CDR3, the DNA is TGTGCCAGCTCCATAGCGGGAGGCTCCTACAATGAGCAGTTCTTC.

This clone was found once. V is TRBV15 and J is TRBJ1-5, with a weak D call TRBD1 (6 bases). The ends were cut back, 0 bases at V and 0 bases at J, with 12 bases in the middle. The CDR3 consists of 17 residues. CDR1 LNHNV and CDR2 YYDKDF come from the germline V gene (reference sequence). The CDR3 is CATSRDVGQTSNQPQHF. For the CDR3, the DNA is TGTGCCACCAGCAGAGATGTCGGACAGACTAGCAATCAGCCCCAGCATTTT.

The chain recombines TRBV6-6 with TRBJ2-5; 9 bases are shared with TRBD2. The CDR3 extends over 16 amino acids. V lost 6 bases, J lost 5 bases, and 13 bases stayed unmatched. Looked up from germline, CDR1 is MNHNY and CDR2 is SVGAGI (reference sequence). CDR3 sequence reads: CASSRTAREGRETQYF. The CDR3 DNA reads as TGTGCCAGCAGCCGAACGGCGCGGGAGGGTAGGGAGACCCAGTACTTC.

CDR3 bases: TGCGCCAGCAGCCGAGAAGCTCCCGGGGAGCTGTTTTTT. Amino acid sequence: CASSREAPGELFF. The J gene is TRBJ2-2, the V gene TRBV5-1; D call uncertain. Looked up from germline, CDR1 is SGHRS and CDR2 is YFSETQ. The CDR3 spans 13 residues. Trimming took off 4 bases at V and 6 bases at J, with 10 bases between the two ends.

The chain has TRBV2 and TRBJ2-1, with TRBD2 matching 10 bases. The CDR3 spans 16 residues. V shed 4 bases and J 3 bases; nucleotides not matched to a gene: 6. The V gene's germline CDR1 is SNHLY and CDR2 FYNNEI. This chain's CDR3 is CASSVLLAGSYNEQFF. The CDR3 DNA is TGTGCCAGCAGTGTGTTACTAGCGGGAAGCTACAATGAGCAGTTCTTC.

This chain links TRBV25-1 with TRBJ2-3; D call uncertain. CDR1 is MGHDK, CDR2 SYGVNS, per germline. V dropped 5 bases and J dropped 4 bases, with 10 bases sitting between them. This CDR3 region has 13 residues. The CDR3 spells CASSRPGADTQYF. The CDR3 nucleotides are TGTGCCAGCAGTAGGCCGGGCGCAGATACGCAGTATTTT.

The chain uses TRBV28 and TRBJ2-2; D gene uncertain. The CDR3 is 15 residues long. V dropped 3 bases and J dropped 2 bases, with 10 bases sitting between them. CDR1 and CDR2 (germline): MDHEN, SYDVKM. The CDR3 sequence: CASSLAGYNTGELFF. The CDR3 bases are TGTGCCAGCAGTTTGGCAGGCTACAACACCGGGGAGCTGTTTTTT.

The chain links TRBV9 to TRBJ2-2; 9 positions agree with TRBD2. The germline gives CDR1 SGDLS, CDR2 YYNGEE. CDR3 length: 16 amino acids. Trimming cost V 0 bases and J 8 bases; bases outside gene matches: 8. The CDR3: CASSVALAGSSGELFF. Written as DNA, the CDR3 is TGTGCCAGCAGCGTAGCTCTAGCGGGAAGCTCGGGGGAGCTGTTTTTT. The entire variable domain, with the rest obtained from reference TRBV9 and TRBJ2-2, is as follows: DSGVTQTPKHLITATGQRVTLRCSPRSGDLSVYWYQQSLDQGLQFLIQYYNGEERAKGNILERFSAQQFPDLHSELNLSSLELGDSALYFCASSVALAGSSGELFFGEGSRLTVL.

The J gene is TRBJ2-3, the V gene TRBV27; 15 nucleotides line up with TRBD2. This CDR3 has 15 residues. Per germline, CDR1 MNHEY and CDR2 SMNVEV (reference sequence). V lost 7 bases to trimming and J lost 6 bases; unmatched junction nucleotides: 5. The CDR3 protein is CASKGLAGGVDTQYF. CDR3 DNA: TGTGCCAGCAAGGGACTAGCGGGAGGCGTTGATACGCAGTATTTT.

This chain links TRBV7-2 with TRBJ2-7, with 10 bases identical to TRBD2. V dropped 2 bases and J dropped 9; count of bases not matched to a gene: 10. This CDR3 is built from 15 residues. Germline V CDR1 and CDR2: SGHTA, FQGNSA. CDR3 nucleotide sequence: TGTGCCAGCAGCTTATCTACTAGCGGGAATTTGGGGCAGTACTTC. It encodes CASSLSTSGNLGQYF. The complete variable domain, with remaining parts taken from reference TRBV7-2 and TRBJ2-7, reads GAGVSQSPSNKVTEKGKDVELRCDPISGHTALYWYRQSLGQGLEFLIYFQGNSAPDKSGLPSDRFSAERTGGSVSTLTIQRTQQEDSAVYLCASSLSTSGNLGQYFGPGTRLTVT.

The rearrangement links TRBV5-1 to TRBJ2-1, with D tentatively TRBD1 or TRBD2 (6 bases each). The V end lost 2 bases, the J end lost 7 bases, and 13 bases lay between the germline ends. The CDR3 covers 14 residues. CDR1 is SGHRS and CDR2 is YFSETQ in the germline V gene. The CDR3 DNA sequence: TGCGCCAGCAGCTTAACGGGGGCCTGGAATGAGCAGTTCTTC. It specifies CASSLTGAWNEQFF.

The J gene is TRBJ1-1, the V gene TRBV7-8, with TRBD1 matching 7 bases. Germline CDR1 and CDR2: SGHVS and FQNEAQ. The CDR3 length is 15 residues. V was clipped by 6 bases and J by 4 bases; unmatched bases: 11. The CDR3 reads CASRITGEVGTEAFF. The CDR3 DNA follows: TGTGCCAGCAGAATTACAGGGGAAGTAGGCACTGAAGCTTTCTTT. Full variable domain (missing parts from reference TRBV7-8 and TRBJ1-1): GAGVSQSPRYKVAKRGQDVALRCDPISGHVSLFWYQQALGQGPEFLTYFQNEAQLDKSGLPSDRFFAERPEGSVSTLKIQRTQQEDSAVYLCASRITGEVGTEAFFGQGTRLTVV.

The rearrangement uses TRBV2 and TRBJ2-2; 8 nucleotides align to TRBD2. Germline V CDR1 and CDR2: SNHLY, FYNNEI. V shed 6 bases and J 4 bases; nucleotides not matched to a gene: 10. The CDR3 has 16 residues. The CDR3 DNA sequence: TGTGCCAGCAGGGGCCCCAGCGGGAGTGTCACCGGGGAGCTGTTTTTT. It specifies CASRGPSGSVTGELFF.

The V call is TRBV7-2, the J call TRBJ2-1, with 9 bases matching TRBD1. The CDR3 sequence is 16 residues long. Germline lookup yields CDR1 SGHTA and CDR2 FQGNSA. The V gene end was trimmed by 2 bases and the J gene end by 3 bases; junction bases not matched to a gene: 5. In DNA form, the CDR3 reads TGTGCCAGCAGCTTAACAGGGGGCGCTGTCTACAATGAGCAGTTCTTC. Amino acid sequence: CASSLTGGAVYNEQFF. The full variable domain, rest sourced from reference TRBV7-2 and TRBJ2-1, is GAGVSQSPSNKVTEKGKDVELRCDPISGHTALYWYRQSLGQGLEFLIYFQGNSAPDKSGLPSDRFSAERTGGSVSTLTIQRTQQEDSAVYLCASSLTGGAVYNEQFFGPGTRLTVL.

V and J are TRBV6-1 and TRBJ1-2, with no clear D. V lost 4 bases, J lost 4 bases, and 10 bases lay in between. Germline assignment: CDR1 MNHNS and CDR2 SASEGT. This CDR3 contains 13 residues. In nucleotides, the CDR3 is TGTGCCAGCAGTGTAGAAGGACTCTATGGCTACACCTTC. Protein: CASSVEGLYGYTF.

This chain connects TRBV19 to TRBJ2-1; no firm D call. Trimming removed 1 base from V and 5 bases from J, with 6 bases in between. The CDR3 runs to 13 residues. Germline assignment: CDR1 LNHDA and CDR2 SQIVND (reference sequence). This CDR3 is CASSIGVNNEQFF. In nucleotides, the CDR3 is TGTGCCAGTAGTATAGGAGTCAACAATGAGCAGTTCTTC.

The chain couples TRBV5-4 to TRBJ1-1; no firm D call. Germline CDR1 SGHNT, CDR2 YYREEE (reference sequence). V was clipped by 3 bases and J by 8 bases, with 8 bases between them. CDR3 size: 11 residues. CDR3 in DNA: TGTGCCAGCAGCTACAGAGCCGAAGCTTTCTTT. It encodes CASSYRAEAFF.

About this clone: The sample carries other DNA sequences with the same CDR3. CDR3 amino acids: CSALGRETQYF. DNA of the CDR3: TGCAGTGCCTTGGGGAGGGAGACCCAGTACTTC. The chain couples TRBV20-1 to TRBJ2-5; D is perhaps TRBD2 (6 bases). This CDR3 has 11 amino acids. V gave up 6 bases and J gave up 5 bases, with 10 bases separating them. Per the germline V gene, CDR1 is DFQATT and CDR2 is SNEGSKA (reference sequence).

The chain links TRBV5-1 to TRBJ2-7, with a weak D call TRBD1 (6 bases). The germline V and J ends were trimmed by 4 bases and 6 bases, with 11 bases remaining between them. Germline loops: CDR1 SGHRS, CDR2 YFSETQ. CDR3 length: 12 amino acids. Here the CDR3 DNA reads TGCGCCAGCAGCCAGGGGCCGCCCGAGCAGTACTTC. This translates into CASSQGPPEQYF. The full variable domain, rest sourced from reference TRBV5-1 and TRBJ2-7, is KAGVTQTPRYLIKTRGQQVTLSCSPISGHRSVSWYQQTPGQGLQFLFEYFSETQRNKGNFPGRFSGRQFSNSRSEMNVSTLELGDSALYLCASSQGPPEQYFGPGTRLTVT.

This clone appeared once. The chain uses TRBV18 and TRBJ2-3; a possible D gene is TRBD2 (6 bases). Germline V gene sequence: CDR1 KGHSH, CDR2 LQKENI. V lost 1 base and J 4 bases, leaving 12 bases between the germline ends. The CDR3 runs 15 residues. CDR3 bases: TGTGCCAGCTCACCACTGGGCCTAGCGTCAGATACGCAGTATTTT. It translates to CASSPLGLASDTQYF.

The CDR3 region has the DNA TGTGCCAGCAGTTTAAGCCCGCCAGGAAACACCATATATTTT. Protein product: CASSLSPPGNTIYF. V and J are TRBV7-8 and TRBJ1-3; D remains ambiguous. V was shortened by 6 bases and J by 4 bases, with 13 bases between the two germline ends. The CDR3 sequence is 14 residues long. Germline values: CDR1 SGHVS, CDR2 FQNEAQ.

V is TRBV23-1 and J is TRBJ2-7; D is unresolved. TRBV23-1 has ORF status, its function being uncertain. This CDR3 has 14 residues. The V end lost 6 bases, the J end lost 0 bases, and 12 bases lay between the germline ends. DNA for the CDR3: TGCGCCAGCAGCAATCACAGTAGCTCCTACGAGCAGTACTTC. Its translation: CASSNHSSSYEQYF.

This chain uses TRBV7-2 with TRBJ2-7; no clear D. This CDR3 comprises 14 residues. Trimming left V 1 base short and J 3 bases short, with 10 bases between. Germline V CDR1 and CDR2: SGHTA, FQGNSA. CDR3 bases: TGTGCCAGCAGCTTAGACGGTCTCTACTACGAGCAGTACTTC. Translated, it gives CASSLDGLYYEQYF.

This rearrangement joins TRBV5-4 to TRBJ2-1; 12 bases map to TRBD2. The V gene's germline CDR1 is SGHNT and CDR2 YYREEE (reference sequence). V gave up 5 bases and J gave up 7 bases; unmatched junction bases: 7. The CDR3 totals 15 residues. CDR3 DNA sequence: TGTGCCAGCAGTATTGGACTAGCGGGAAATAATGAGCAGTTCTTC. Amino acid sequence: CASSIGLAGNNEQFF.